This T cell receptor beta chain was documented in a study of blood T cell repertoires in COVID-19 (TCRdb year 2020). For context, the study as a whole: The collaborator samples originated in the United States, Italy and Spain and spanned the acute and convalescent phases of COVID-19. The prospective study material was composed of cDNA or gDNA derived from T cells, B-cell-depleted T cells, or PBMCs. Deeply sampled blood TCRbeta repertoires from subjects exposed to, actively infected with, or recovered from COVID-19 were included in the dataset. The repertoires were made available in a free public database intended to serve as a resource for research on the immune response to SARS-CoV-2. Samples were obtained from the ongoing ImmuneRACE study (first 160 participants) and from over 1,000 subjects provided by 6 global collaborators. Sample metadata almost always included a de-identified subject ID, COVID-19 status, age in years and sex. HLA class I and class II types, where available, came from metadata supplied by the sample provider rather than from assay-based typing. Results the study describes overall, beyond this receptor: How much clinical and demographic metadata was included differed by source and by participant, and the metadata was provided uncurated.

Each collaborating institution followed its own protocols to collect whole blood in K2EDTA tubes. For TCRbeta analysis, collaborators shipped samples as frozen whole blood, isolated PBMCs, or DNA extracted from either of those sample types. V ends up 0 bases short and J 2 bases short, with an unmatched junction base count of 4. CDR1 and CDR2 (MNHNY, SVGAGI) derive from the germline V gene (reference sequence). The CDR3 numbers 16 residues from cysteine through phenylalanine. The read is trimmed to its CDR3 DNA, 48 bases read in frame from base 1. TCRbeta CDR3 regions were amplified from genomic DNA using the immunoSEQ Assay, a bias-controlled multiplex PCR. As for the authors' bioinformatics: Nucleated cell counts per sample were estimated from amplification of reference gene primers within the assay. Sequence reads were collapsed and filtered to measure the absolute abundance of every unique TCRbeta CDR3 rearrangement. For each sample, productive Simpson clonality was calculated by taking the square root of Simpson's diversity index across productive rearrangements. As stored in TCRdb, this immuneACCESS dataset retains in-frame rearrangements with V and J assigned. A fraction of the clones does not appear; measured against another copy, unresolved V genes explain less than half of the discrepancy, and the remainder lacks a known reason. V and J calls and clone size come straight from that table; D and trimming were deduced from the DNA. Recorded for this sample are approximately 120,000 clones; about 80% of them occurred a single time. Of the sample, around 4.1% falls within the top ten clones.

On this clone itself: The antigen it recognizes is unknown. No much larger clonotype is one base removed from it; base qualities were not supplied.

The source is a woman aged 45-60 years with acute or convalescent COVID-19. Material for sequencing was peripheral blood. The receptor chain draws on TRBV6-6 and TRBJ1-2; 9 bases in the junction line up with TRBD1. The CDR3 protein: CASSYSIGTGNYGYTF. The bases read TGTGCCAGCAGTTACTCGATAGGGACAGGGAACTATGGCTACACCTTC.